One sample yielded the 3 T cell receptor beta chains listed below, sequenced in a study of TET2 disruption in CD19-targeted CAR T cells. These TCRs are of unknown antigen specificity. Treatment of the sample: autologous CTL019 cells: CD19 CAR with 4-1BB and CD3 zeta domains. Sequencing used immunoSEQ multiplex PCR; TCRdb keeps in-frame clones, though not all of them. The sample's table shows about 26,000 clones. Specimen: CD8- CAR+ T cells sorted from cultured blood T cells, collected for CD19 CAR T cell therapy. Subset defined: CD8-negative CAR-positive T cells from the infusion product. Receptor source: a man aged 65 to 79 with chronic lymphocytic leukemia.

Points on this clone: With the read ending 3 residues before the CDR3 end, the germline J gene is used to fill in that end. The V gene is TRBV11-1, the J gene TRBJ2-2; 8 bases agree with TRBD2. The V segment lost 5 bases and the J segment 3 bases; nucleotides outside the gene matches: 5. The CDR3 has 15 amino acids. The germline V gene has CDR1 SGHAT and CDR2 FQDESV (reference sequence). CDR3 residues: CASSPGGGYTGELFF. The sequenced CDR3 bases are TGTGCCAGCAGCCCGGGGGGGGGATACACCGGGGAG.

The CDR3 bases that were read are TGCGCCAGCAGTCCGTGCAGGGGCGAGGTCCGGTACGAG. This translates into CASSPCRGEVRYE. The full CDR3 protein is CASSPCRGEVRYEQYF. This chain connects TRBV23-1 to TRBJ2-7, with D perhaps TRBD1 (6 bases). The read halts 3 residues ahead of the CDR3 end, with the missing end drawn from the germline J gene. TRBV23-1 is flagged as an ORF with uncertain function. The CDR3 totals 16 residues. Trimming took off 4 bases at V and 4 bases at J, with 20 bases between the two ends.

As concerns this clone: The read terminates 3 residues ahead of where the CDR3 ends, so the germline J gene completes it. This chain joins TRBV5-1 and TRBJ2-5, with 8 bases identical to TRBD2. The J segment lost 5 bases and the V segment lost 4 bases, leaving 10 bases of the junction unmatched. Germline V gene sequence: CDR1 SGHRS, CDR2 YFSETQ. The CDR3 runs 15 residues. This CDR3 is CASSLLGAGDETQYF. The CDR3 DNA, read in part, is TGCGCCAGCAGCCTCCTTGGAGCGGGGGATGAGACC.